This entry features one TCR beta chain sequence. Its matching antigen is unknown. This specimen belongs to a study of post-analysis software for immune sequencing data. Study information: Recorded subtypes: relapsing-remitting, secondary progressive, progressive-relapsing; some patients unannotated.

Study-level findings and limits: Strong co-clustering by F measure was evident for samples that had been prepared in the same batch. When patients were compared with controls, about five TRBV segments were more frequent, TRBV5-6, TRBV5-1 and TRBV20-1 among them. The study found significantly lower normalized Chao1 diversity in multiple sclerosis patients than in controls.

Libraries were made from TCR beta cDNA, and they carried unique molecular identifiers. Once roughly 1 to 11 million T cells were used, about 490,000 cDNA molecules resulted. TCRdb itself ran the PCR reads through MiXCR, one entry per CDR3 protein. The table records 750,000 to 950,000 distinct CDR3 sequences, roughly 58% of them present only once. The germline V gene encodes CDR1 LGHNA and CDR2 YNFKEQ. The CDR3 extends over 16 amino acids. Between the trimmed V and J ends, which lost 3 bases and 3 bases, there was a span of 18 bases. V is TRBV4-2 and J is TRBJ2-7, with D possibly matching TRBD1 (5 bases). Specimen: blood. The sequence derives from a girl aged 5 to 17 with multiple sclerosis. The CDR3: CASSQSATGQGYEQYF. In DNA form, the CDR3 reads TGTGCCAGCAGCCAGTCAGCGACGGGTCAGGGCTACGAGCAGTACTTC.